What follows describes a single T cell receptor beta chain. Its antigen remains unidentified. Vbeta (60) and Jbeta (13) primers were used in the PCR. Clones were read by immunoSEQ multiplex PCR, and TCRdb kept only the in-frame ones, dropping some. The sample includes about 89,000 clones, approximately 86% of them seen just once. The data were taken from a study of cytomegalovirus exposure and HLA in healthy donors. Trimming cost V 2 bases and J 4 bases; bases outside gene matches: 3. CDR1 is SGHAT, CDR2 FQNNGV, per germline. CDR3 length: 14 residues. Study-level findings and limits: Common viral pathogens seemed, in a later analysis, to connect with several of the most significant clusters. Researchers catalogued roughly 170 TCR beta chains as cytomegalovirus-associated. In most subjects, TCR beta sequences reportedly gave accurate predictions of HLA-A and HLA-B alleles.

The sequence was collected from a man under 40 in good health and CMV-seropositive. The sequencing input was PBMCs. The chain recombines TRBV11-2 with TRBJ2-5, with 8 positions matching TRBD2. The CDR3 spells CASSLIGRAETQYF. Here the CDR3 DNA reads TGTGCCAGCAGCTTAATCGGGAGGGCAGAGACCCAGTACTTC.